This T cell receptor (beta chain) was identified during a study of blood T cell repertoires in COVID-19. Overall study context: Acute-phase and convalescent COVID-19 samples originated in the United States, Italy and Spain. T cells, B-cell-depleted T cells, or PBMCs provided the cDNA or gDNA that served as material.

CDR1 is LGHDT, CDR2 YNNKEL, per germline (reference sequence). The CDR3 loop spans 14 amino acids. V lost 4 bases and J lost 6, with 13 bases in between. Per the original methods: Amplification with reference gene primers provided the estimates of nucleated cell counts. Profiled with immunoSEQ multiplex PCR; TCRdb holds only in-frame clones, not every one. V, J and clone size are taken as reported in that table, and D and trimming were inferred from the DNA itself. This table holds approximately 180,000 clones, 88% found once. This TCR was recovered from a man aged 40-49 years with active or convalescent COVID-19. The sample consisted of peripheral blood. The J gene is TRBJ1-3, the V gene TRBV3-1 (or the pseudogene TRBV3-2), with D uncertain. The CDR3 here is CASSLNPRKNTIYF. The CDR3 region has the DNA TGTGCCAGCAGCCTAAATCCCAGAAAAAACACCATATATTTT.